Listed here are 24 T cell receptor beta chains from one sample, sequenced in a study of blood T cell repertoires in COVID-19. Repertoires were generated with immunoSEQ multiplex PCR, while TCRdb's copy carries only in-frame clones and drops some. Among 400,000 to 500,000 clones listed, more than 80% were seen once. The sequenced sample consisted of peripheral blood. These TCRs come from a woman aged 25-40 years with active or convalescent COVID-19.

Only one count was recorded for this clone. The CDR3 DNA follows: TGTGCCATCAGCATTACTAGCGGGAGTTACAATGAGCAGTTCTTC. Translated: CAISITSGSYNEQFF. V gene TRBV10-3 combines with J gene TRBJ2-1; 11 bases fit TRBD2. In germline, CDR1 is ENHRY, CDR2 SYGVKD. Unmatched junction bases numbered 5, after V lost 6 bases and J lost 4 bases. The CDR3 consists of 15 residues.

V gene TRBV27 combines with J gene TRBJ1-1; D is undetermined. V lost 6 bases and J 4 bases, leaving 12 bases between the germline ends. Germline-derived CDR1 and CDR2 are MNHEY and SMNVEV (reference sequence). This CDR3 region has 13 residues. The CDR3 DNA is TGTGCCAGCAGCGCAAGCCTGAGCACTGAAGCTTTCTTT. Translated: CASSASLSTEAFF.

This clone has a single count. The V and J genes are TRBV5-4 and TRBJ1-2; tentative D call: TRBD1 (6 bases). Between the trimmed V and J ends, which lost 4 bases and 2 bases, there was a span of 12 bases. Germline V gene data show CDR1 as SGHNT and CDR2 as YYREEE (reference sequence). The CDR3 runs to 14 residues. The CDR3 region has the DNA TGTGCCAGCAGCATACAGGGATGGAACTATGGCTACACCTTC. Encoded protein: CASSIQGWNYGYTF.

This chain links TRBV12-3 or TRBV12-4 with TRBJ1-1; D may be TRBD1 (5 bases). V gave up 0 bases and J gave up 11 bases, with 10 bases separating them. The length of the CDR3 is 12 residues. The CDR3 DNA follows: TGTGCCAGCAGTTTAGCCCTGGGGGGGGCTTTCTTT. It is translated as CASSLALGGAFF.

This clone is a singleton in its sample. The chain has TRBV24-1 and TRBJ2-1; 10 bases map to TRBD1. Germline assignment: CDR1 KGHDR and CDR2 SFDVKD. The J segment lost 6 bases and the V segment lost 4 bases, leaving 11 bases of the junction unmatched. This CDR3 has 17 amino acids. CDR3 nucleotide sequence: TGTGCCACCAGTGAAACCGGGACAGGGGATACTCGCAATGAGCAGTTCTTC. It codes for CATSETGTGDTRNEQFF.

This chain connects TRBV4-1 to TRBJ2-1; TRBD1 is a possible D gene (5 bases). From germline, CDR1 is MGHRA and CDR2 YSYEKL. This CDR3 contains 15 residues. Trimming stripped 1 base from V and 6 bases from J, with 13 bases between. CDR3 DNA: TGCGCCAGCAGCCAAGTAGGGGCCCCGATCAATGAGCAGTTCTTC. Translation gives CASSQVGAPINEQFF.

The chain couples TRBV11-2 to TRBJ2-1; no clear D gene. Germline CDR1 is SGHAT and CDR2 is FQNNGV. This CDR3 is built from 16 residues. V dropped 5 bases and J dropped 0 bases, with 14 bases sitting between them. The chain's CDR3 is CASSPLKRFSYNEQFF. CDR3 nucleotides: TGTGCCAGCAGCCCCCTAAAGCGTTTCTCCTACAATGAGCAGTTCTTC.

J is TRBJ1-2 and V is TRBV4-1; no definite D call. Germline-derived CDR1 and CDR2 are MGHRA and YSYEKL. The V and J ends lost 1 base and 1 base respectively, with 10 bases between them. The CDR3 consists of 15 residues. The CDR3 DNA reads TGCGCCAGCAGCCAAGGGGTAAACTATAACTATGGCTACACCTTC. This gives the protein CASSQGVNYNYGYTF.

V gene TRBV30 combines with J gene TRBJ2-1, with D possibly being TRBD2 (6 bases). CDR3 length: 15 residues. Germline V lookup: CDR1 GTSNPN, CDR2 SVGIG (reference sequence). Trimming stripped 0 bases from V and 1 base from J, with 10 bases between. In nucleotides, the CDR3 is TGTGCCTGGAGTGTATCCGGGGGATCCTACAATGAGCAGTTCTTC. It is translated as CAWSVSGGSYNEQFF.

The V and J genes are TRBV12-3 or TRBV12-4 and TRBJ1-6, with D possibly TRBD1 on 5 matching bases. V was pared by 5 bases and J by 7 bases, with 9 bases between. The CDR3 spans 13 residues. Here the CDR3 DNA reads TGTGCCAGCAGTGCCAGACAGAATTCACCCCTCCACTTT. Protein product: CASSARQNSPLHF.

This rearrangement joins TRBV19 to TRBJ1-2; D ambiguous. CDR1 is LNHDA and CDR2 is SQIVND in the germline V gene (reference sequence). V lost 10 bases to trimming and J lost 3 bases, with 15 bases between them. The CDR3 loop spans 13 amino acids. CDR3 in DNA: TGTGCCACTTACAGTTGGGCATACTATGGCTACACCTTC. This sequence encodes CATYSWAYYGYTF.

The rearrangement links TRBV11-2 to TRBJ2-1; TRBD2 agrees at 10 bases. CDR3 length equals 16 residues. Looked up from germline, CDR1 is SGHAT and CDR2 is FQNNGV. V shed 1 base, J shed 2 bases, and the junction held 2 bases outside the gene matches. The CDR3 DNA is TGTGCCAGCAGCTTAGTTGGGACTAGCGCCTACAATGAGCAGTTCTTC. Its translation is CASSLVGTSAYNEQFF.

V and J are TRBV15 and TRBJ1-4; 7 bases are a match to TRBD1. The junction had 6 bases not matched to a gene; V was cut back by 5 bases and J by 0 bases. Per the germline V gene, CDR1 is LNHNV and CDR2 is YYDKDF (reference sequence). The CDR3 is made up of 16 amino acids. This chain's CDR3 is CATSLRTGATNEKLFF. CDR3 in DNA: TGTGCCACCAGCTTACGAACAGGGGCAACTAATGAAAAACTGTTTTTT.

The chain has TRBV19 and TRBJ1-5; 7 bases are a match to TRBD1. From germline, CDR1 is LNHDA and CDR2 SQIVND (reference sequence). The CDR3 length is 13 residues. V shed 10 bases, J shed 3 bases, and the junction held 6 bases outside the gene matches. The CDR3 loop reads CATAGQINQPQHF. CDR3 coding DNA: TGTGCCACTGCGGGACAGATCAATCAGCCCCAGCATTTT.

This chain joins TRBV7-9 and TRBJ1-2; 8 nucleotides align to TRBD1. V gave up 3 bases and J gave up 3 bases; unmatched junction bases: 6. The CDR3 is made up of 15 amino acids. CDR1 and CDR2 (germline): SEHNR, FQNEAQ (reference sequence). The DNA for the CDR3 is TGTGCCAGCAGCTTTCTCTCGACAGGGGACTATGGCTACACCTTC. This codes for CASSFLSTGDYGYTF. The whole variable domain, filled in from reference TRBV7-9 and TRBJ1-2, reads DTGVSQNPRHKITKRGQNVTFRCDPISEHNRLYWYRQTLGQGPEFLTYFQNEAQLEKSRLLSDRFSAERPKGSFSTLEIQRTEQGDSAMYLCASSFLSTGDYGYTFGSGTRLTVV.

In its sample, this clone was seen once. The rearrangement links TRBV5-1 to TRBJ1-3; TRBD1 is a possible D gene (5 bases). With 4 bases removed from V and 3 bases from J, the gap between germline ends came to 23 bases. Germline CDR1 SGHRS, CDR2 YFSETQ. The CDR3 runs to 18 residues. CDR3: CASSATPRDSFFGNTIYF. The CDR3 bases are TGCGCCAGCAGCGCCACCCCGAGGGACTCATTCTTTGGAAACACCATATATTTT.

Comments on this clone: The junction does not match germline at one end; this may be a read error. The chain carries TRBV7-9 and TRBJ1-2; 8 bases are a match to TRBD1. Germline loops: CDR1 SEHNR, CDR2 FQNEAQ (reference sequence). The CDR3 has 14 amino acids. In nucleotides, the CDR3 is TGTGCCAGCAGTTTAGACAGGGGAGTTGATGGCTACACCTTC. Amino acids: CASSLDRGVDGYTF.

The CDR3 reads CASSLAGGGTDTQYF. The DNA for the CDR3 is TGTGCCAGCAGTTTGGCCGGGGGAGGCACAGATACGCAGTATTTT. V usage is TRBV27 and J usage is TRBJ2-3; D possibly corresponds to TRBD2 (6 bases). Germline CDR1 MNHEY, CDR2 SMNVEV (reference sequence). V lost 3 bases and J 1 base, leaving 11 bases between the germline ends. The CDR3 is made up of 15 amino acids.

The CDR3: CASTSGGHTGELFF. The CDR3 DNA follows: TGTGCCAGTACTAGCGGGGGCCACACCGGGGAGCTGTTTTTT. This rearrangement joins TRBV28 to TRBJ2-2; 11 bases agree with TRBD2. Germline V gene lookup returns CDR1 MDHEN and CDR2 SYDVKM. This CDR3 is built from 14 residues. V lost 9 bases to trimming and J lost 3 bases; unmatched junction nucleotides: 3.

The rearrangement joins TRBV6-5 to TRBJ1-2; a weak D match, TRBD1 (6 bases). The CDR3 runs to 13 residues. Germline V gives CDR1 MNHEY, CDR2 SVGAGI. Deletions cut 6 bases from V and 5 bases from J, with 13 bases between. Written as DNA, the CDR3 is TGTGCCAGCAGCGAGCGGGGGCTATATGGCTACACCTTC. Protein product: CASSERGLYGYTF.

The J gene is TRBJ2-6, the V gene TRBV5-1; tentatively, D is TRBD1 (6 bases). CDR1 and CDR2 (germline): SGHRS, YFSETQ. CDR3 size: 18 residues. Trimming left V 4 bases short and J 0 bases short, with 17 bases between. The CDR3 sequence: CASSLGQFSSSGANVLTF. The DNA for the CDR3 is TGCGCCAGCAGCCTCGGACAGTTTTCTAGCTCTGGGGCCAACGTCCTGACTTTC.

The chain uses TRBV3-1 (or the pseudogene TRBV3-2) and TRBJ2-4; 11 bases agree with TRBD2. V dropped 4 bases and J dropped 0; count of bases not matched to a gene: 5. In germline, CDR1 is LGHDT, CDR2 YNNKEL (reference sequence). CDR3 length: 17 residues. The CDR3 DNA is TGTGCCAGCAGCCCCAGACTAGCGGGGCTAGCCAAAAACATTCAGTACTTC. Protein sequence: CASSPRLAGLAKNIQYF.

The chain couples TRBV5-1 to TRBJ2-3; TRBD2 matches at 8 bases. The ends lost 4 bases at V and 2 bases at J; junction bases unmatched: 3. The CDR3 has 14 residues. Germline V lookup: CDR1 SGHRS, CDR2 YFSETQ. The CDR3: CASSISGNTDTQYF. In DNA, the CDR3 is TGCGCCAGCAGCATTAGCGGGAACACAGATACGCAGTATTTT.

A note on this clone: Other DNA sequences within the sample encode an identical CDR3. As DNA, the CDR3 is TGCGCCAGCAGCCCCTCAGGAGGAACTGAAGCTTTCTTT. Translated, it gives CASSPSGGTEAFF. The chain uses TRBV5-1 and TRBJ1-1; no clear D gene. Germline lookup yields CDR1 SGHRS and CDR2 YFSETQ. The length of the CDR3 is 13 residues. Trimming cost V 4 bases and J 5 bases, with 12 bases left between them. Looking up the rest from reference TRBV5-1 and TRBJ1-1 gives the full variable domain: KAGVTQTPRYLIKTRGQQVTLSCSPISGHRSVSWYQQTPGQGLQFLFEYFSETQRNKGNFPGRFSGRQFSNSRSEMNVSTLELGDSALYLCASSPSGGTEAFFGQGTRLTVV.